This T cell receptor (beta chain) was identified in a study of T cell responses to AZD1222 COVID-19 vaccine. Study-level results: Baseline seropositivity occurred in only six AZD1222 recipients. Increased Spike-specific TCR breadth and depth were observed after two AZD1222 doses.

Pooled together were second doses at about 4 or about 12 weeks. On this clone: Its target is not known.

Clones were sequenced by immunoSEQ multiplex PCR, and TCRdb holds only the in-frame ones, with some missing. The sample lists about 160,000 clones, about 91% occurring once. Trimming left V 5 bases short and J 13 bases short, with 18 bases between. CDR1 SGHTA and CDR2 FQGNSA come from the germline V gene. The CDR3 totals 13 residues. This material consisted of peripheral blood, taken 28 days after the second AZD1222 dose. This receptor was identified in an adult who received the AZD1222 COVID-19 vaccine. The J gene is TRBJ2-1, the V gene TRBV7-2, with a tentative D call TRBD2 (7 bases). As DNA, the CDR3 is TGTGCCAGCAGCCCCCGTACGGGGGGCACCCAGTTCTTC. Protein product: CASSPRTGGTQFF.